The 21 T cell receptor beta chains below were found in one sample sequenced in a study of blood T cell repertoires in COVID-19. Clones were read by immunoSEQ multiplex PCR, and TCRdb kept only the in-frame ones, dropping some. The table lists fewer than 350,000 clones, about nine tenths of them singletons. Source material: PBMCs or T cells enriched from blood (not recorded which). These receptors all stem from a man between 60 and 75 years old who had recovered from COVID-19.

In this sample, this clone turned up a few times. This rearrangement joins TRBV7-2 to TRBJ1-4, with D uncertain. Germline V CDR1 and CDR2: SGHTA, FQGNSA. Deletions cut 5 bases from V and 8 bases from J, with 21 bases between. The CDR3 contains 16 residues. The CDR3 region has the DNA TGTGCCAGCAGCCCGCGAGGAGGTATGGAAAGAGAAAAACTGTTTTTT. Its translation: CASSPRGGMEREKLFF.

On this clone itself: The sample contains more than one DNA sequence encoding this CDR3. The chain couples TRBV19 to TRBJ2-7; a possible D gene is TRBD1 (6 bases). Germline V gives CDR1 LNHDA, CDR2 SQIVND (reference sequence). Deletions cut 3 bases from V and 0 bases from J, with 9 bases between. This CDR3 contains 14 residues. The CDR3 loop reads CASSMTGDSYEQYF. In DNA form, the CDR3 reads TGTGCCAGTAGTATGACAGGTGACTCCTACGAGCAGTACTTC.

The V and J genes are TRBV27 and TRBJ2-7; D is perhaps TRBD2 (6 bases). The CDR3 is 14 residues long. Trimming stripped 2 bases from V and 5 bases from J, with 13 bases between. Germline loops: CDR1 MNHEY, CDR2 SMNVEV (reference sequence). The CDR3 coding sequence is TGTGCCAGCAGTTTAGTGGGTCCGGGGGACGAGCAGTACTTC. Translated, it gives CASSLVGPGDEQYF.

The V call is TRBV6-1, the J call TRBJ2-7, with D maybe TRBD2 (5 bases). The CDR3 length is 15 residues. CDR1 is MNHNS, CDR2 SASEGT, per germline. Trimming stripped 3 bases from V and 4 bases from J, with 16 bases between. CDR3 nucleotides: TGTGCCAGCAGTGACGGATTTGGGCCGGGGTACGAGCAGTACTTC. The encoded protein is CASSDGFGPGYEQYF.

This chain connects TRBV7-9 to TRBJ2-5; D is perhaps TRBD1 (6 bases). In germline, CDR1 is SEHNR, CDR2 FQNEAQ (reference sequence). The CDR3 runs to 13 residues. V dropped 5 bases and J dropped 5 bases, with 12 bases sitting between them. CDR3 coding DNA: TGTGCCAGCAGCCTGCGGACAGCTGAGACCCAGTACTTC. Encoded protein: CASSLRTAETQYF.

The chain recombines TRBV4-3 with TRBJ2-3, with D perhaps TRBD1 (6 bases). This CDR3 comprises 18 residues. Germline loops: CDR1 LGHNA, CDR2 YSLEER. Trimming took 0 bases from V and 6 from J, leaving 22 bases between them. DNA of the CDR3: TGCGCCAGCAGCCAAGATACCACACATTACAACAGGGAGGATACGCAGTATTTT. This sequence encodes CASSQDTTHYNREDTQYF.

The V call is TRBV7-2, the J call TRBJ1-5; D possibly corresponds to TRBD1 (5 bases). Germline V gene sequence: CDR1 SGHTA, CDR2 FQGNSA. V dropped 1 base and J dropped 2 bases, with 12 bases sitting between them. The CDR3 sequence is 16 residues long. DNA of the CDR3: TGTGCCAGCAGCTTAGTGGGGGACTACCGCAATCAGCCCCAGCATTTT. This gives the protein CASSLVGDYRNQPQHF. The full variable domain, its missing parts supplied by reference TRBV7-2 and TRBJ1-5, is GAGVSQSPSNKVTEKGKDVELRCDPISGHTALYWYRQSLGQGLEFLIYFQGNSAPDKSGLPSDRFSAERTGGSVSTLTIQRTQQEDSAVYLCASSLVGDYRNQPQHFGDGTRLSIL.

The V call is TRBV19, the J call TRBJ1-3; 9 bases align to TRBD1. The CDR3 has 14 amino acids. Germline CDR1 and CDR2: LNHDA and SQIVND (reference sequence). Unmatched junction bases numbered 6, after V lost 8 bases and J lost 4 bases. In DNA form, the CDR3 reads TGTGCCAGTCAGGGACAGGGCTTCGGAAACACCATATATTTT. This codes for CASQGQGFGNTIYF.

The genes are TRBV18 and TRBJ1-5; D uncertain. The CDR3 has 15 amino acids. Trimming took 3 bases from V and 5 from J, leaving 14 bases between them. In germline, CDR1 is KGHSH, CDR2 LQKENI. This CDR3 reads CASSPRTGSDQPQHF. CDR3 DNA sequence: TGTGCCAGCTCACCTCGAACCGGTTCGGATCAGCCCCAGCATTTT.

J is TRBJ2-1 and V is TRBV28; TRBD2 matches 10 bases. With V trimmed by 6 bases and J by 6 bases, 14 bases remained unmatched. This CDR3 has 17 residues. Germline CDR1 is MDHEN and CDR2 is SYDVKM. CDR3 nucleotide sequence: TGTGCCAGCAGCCCTCCGACTAGCGGGTTAAGGGGCAATGAGCAGTTCTTC. Protein: CASSPPTSGLRGNEQFF.

The chain links TRBV7-9 to TRBJ2-5, with TRBD1 as a possible D gene (6 bases). Germline loops: CDR1 SEHNR, CDR2 FQNEAQ (reference sequence). CDR3 length: 16 residues. Trimming took 1 base from V and 5 from J, leaving 17 bases between them. CDR3 residues: CASSLGGAGATETQYF. The CDR3, as DNA: TGTGCCAGCAGCTTAGGAGGTGCAGGGGCAACGGAGACCCAGTACTTC.

The chain is built from TRBV28 and TRBJ2-7; 7 bases fit TRBD1. Germline-derived CDR1 and CDR2 are MDHEN and SYDVKM. Trimming took 6 bases from V and 6 from J; bases not matched to a gene: 5. This CDR3 is 12 amino acids long. The CDR3 sequence: CASRIQGREQYF. For the CDR3, the DNA is TGTGCCAGCAGGATACAGGGGCGCGAGCAGTACTTC. Looking up the rest from reference TRBV28 and TRBJ2-7 gives the full variable domain: DVKVTQSSRYLVKRTGEKVFLECVQDMDHENMFWYRQDPGLGLRLIYFSYDVKMKEKGDIPEGYSVSREKKERFSLILESASTNQTSMYLCASRIQGREQYFGPGTRLTVT.

The chain employs TRBV5-4 and TRBJ2-1, with 7 bases identical to TRBD1. The ends lost 3 bases at V and 8 bases at J; junction bases unmatched: 11. The V gene's germline CDR1 is SGHNT and CDR2 YYREEE (reference sequence). The CDR3 covers 15 residues. CDR3: CASSSRQGPWDEQFF. The CDR3 DNA sequence: TGTGCCAGCAGCTCACGACAGGGCCCCTGGGATGAGCAGTTCTTC.

The genes are TRBV28 and TRBJ2-7, with 9 bases fitting TRBD1. In germline, CDR1 is MDHEN, CDR2 SYDVKM. Trimming cost V 3 bases and J 5 bases; bases outside gene matches: 5. This CDR3 is built from 14 residues. As DNA, the CDR3 is TGTGCCAGCAGTTTGAGAGGACAGGGGCACGAGCAGTACTTC. This sequence encodes CASSLRGQGHEQYF. Based on the CDR3 plus reference TRBV28 and TRBJ2-7, the full variable domain is DVKVTQSSRYLVKRTGEKVFLECVQDMDHENMFWYRQDPGLGLRLIYFSYDVKMKEKGDIPEGYSVSREKKERFSLILESASTNQTSMYLCASSLRGQGHEQYFGPGTRLTVT.

The rearrangement links TRBV28 to TRBJ2-2; tentative D call: TRBD2 (6 bases). Trimming took 5 bases from V and 7 from J, leaving 11 bases between them. The CDR3 is 13 residues long. Germline V lookup: CDR1 MDHEN, CDR2 SYDVKM. CDR3 region: CASSALAFGELFF. The DNA of the CDR3 is TGTGCCAGCAGTGCTCTAGCGTTCGGGGAGCTGTTTTTT.

This rearrangement joins TRBV19 to TRBJ2-3, with D perhaps TRBD2 (5 bases). CDR3 length: 16 residues. CDR1 and CDR2 from the germline V gene are LNHDA and SQIVND (reference sequence). The V end was cut by 0 bases, the J end by 4 bases, with 14 bases between. Written as DNA, the CDR3 is TGTGCCAGTAGTATAGATCCCTATGGACTTGCAGATACGCAGTATTTT. It codes for CASSIDPYGLADTQYF.

The V call is TRBV6-6, the J call TRBJ2-4; TRBD1 matches 8 bases. Germline-derived CDR1 and CDR2 are MNHNY and SVGAGI (reference sequence). The CDR3 length is 17 residues. The V segment lost 5 bases and the J segment 0 bases; nucleotides outside the gene matches: 9. CDR3 sequence (DNA): TGTGCCAGCAGTCGGGACAGGTCATTTTTAGCCAAAAACATTCAGTACTTC. The encoded protein is CASSRDRSFLAKNIQYF.

The chain has TRBV7-9 and TRBJ2-7; 9 bases agree with TRBD2. The V and J ends lost 1 base and 5 bases, in that order; junction bases with no gene match: 9. The CDR3 spans 16 residues. Germline V CDR1 and CDR2: SEHNR, FQNEAQ (reference sequence). The DNA of the CDR3 is TGTGCCAGCAGCTTAGTAGGCGGGAGGGCCCAGGACGAGCAGTACTTC. This sequence encodes CASSLVGGRAQDEQYF.

Turning to this clone: Other DNA sequences of this sample code for an identical CDR3. The V gene is TRBV6-5, the J gene TRBJ2-7; 7 bases are a match to TRBD2. The CDR3 is made up of 15 amino acids. The V segment lost 0 bases and the J segment 3 bases; nucleotides outside the gene matches: 5. Germline assignment: CDR1 MNHEY and CDR2 SVGAGI. CDR3 sequence reads: CASSYSGRGSYEQYF. The CDR3 bases are TGTGCCAGCAGTTACTCAGGGAGGGGAAGCTACGAGCAGTACTTC.

The chain carries TRBV3-1 (or the pseudogene TRBV3-2) and TRBJ1-6, with unresolved D. The CDR3 totals 12 residues. Trimming took 5 bases from V and 9 from J, leaving 8 bases between them. The germline gives CDR1 LGHDT, CDR2 YNNKEL (reference sequence). CDR3 DNA sequence: TGTGCCAGCAGCTATGGGAGTTCACCCCTCCACTTT. Translating it yields CASSYGSSPLHF.

This chain links TRBV10-3 with TRBJ1-4; no reliable D call. V gave up 0 bases and J gave up 4 bases, with 6 bases separating them. CDR1 is ENHRY, CDR2 SYGVKD, per germline. The CDR3 totals 14 residues. The CDR3 DNA is TGTGCCATCAGTGAGTCTATGAGTAATGAAAAACTGTTTTTT. Protein: CAISESMSNEKLFF.